These T cell receptor beta chains were read from a single sample in a study of shared clonotypes between healthy human individuals. Generated by immunoSEQ multiplex PCR, the TCRdb table keeps only in-frame clones and is missing some. The data show about 2 million clones, about 95% seen once. The sequenced sample consisted of naive CD8+ T cells sorted from blood. The receptors were gathered from a man between 18 and 35 years old in good health. The conserved cysteine and the conserved F or W are not part of the CDR3 here. Clone size is shown for a subset of rows, as once, few, many or a class of expanded clone.

. TRBV6-5 ASSYSGAETYNEQF
few TRBV5-1 ASSFWGDQPQH
. TRBV6-1 ASSEARTGSANTEAF
. TRBV27 ASSSPQLGYNEQF
. TRBV25-1 ASSEIGTGNEQY
. TRBV11-2 ASSGQGQYEKLF
. TRBV4-3 ASSQDFLASYEQY
once TRBV4-3 ASSQETAYEQY
. TRBV4-1 ASSPRMHGTQYGYT
once TRBV4-2 ASSQARGQAYEQY
. TRBV7-9 ASSLVTGGPGNTIY
. TRBV9 ASSADFGTSGSDEQF
. TRBV28 ASSPRGGPYSYEQY
. TRBV6-1 ASSEPQPQH
. TRBV5-6 ASSPVAGAPYNEQF
. TRBV30 AWSVGRALGHEQY
once TRBV7-6 ASSLAGTYEQY
once TRBV28 ASSFTLGLLYNEQF
. TRBV7-9 ASSTRVLDTEAF
. TRBV7-9 ASSLSAAPVGFGYT
. TRBV6-6 ASQLAGNRYEQY
. TRBV27 ASSPTVNTQY
. TRBV10-2 ASSEPGSSTEAF
. TRBV4-1 ASSQGAYLAPYEQY